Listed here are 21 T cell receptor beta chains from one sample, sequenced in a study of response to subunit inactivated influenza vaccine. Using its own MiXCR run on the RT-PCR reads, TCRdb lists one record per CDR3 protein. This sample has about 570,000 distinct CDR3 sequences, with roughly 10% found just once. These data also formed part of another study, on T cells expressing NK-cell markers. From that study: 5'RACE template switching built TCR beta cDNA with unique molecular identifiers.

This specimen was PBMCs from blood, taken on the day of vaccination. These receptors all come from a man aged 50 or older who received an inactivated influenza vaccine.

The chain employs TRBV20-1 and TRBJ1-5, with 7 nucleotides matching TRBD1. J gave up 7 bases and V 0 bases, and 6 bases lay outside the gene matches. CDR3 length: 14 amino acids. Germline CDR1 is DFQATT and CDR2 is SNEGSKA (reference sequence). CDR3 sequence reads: CSARERQGGQPQHF. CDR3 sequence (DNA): TGCAGTGCTAGAGAACGACAGGGAGGCCAGCCCCAGCATTTT.

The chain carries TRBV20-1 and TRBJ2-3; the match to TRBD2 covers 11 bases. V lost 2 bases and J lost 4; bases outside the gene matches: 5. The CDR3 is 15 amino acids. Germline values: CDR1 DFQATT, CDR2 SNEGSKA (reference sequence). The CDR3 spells CSARPRLAGPDTQYF. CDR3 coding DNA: TGCAGTGCTAGACCGAGACTAGCGGGGCCAGATACGCAGTATTTT.

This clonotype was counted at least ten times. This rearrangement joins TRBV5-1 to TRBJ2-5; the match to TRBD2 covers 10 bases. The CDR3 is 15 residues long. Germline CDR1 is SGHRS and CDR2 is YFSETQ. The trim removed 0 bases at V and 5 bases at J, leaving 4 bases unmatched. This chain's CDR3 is CASSLEGLAHETQYF. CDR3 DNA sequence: TGCGCCAGCAGCTTGGAGGGACTAGCGCACGAGACCCAGTACTTC. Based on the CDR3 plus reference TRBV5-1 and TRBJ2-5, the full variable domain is KAGVTQTPRYLIKTRGQQVTLSCSPISGHRSVSWYQQTPGQGLQFLFEYFSETQRNKGNFPGRFSGRQFSNSRSEMNVSTLELGDSALYLCASSLEGLAHETQYFGPGTRLLVL.

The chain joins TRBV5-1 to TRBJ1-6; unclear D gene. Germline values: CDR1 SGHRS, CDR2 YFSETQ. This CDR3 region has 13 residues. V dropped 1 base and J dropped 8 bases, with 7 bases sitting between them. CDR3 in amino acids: CASSLLTDSPLHF. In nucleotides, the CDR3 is TGCGCCAGCAGCTTGCTCACAGATTCACCCCTCCACTTT.

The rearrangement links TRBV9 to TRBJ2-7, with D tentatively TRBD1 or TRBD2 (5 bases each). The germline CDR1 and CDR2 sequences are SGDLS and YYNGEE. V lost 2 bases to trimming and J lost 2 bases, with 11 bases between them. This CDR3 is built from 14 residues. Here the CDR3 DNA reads TGTGCCAGCAGCGTGGGGGACGGAGCCTACGAGCAGTACTTC. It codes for CASSVGDGAYEQYF. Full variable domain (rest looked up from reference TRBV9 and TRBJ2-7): DSGVTQTPKHLITATGQRVTLRCSPRSGDLSVYWYQQSLDQGLQFLIQYYNGEERAKGNILERFSAQQFPDLHSELNLSSLELGDSALYFCASSVGDGAYEQYFGPGTRLTVT.

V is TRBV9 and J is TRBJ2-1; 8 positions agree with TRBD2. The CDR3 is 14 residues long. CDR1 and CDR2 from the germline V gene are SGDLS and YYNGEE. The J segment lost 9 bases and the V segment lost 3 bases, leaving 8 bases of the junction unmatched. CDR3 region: CASSARLASPEQFF. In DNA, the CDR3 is TGTGCCAGCAGCGCCAGACTAGCGTCCCCTGAGCAGTTCTTC.

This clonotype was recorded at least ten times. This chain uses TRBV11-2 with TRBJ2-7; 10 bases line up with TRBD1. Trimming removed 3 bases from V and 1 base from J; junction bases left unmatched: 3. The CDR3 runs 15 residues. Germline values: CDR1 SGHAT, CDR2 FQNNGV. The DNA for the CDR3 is TGTGCCAGCAGCTTTGGACAGGGGGGTTCCTACGAGCAGTACTTC. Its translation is CASSFGQGGSYEQYF.

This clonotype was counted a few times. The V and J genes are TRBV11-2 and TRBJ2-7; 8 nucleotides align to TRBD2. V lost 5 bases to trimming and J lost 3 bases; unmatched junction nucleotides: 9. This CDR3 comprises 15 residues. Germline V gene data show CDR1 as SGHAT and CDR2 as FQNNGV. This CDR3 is CASSHPTGGIYEQYF. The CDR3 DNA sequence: TGTGCCAGCAGCCACCCAACGGGGGGGATCTACGAGCAGTACTTC.

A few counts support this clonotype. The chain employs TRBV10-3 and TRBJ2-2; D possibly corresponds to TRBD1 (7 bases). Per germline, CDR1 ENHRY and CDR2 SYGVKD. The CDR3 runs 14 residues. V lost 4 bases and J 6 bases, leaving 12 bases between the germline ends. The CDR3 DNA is TGTGCCATCAGTGGACAGGGACTGGCCGGGGAGCTGTTTTTT. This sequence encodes CAISGQGLAGELFF.

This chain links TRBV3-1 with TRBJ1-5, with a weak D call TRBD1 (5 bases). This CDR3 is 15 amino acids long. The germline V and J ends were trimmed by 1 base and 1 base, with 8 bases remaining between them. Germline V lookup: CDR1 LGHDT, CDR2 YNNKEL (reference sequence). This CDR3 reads CASSQGGMSNQPQHF. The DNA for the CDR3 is TGTGCCAGCAGCCAAGGGGGGATGAGCAATCAGCCCCAGCATTTT.

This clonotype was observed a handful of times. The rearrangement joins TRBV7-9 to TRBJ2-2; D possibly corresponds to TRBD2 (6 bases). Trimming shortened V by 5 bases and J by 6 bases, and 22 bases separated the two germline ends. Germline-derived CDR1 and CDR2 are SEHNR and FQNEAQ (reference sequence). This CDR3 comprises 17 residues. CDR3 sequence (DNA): TGTGCCAGCAGCACCCACTGGCGGGGATCCCCCCCCGGGGAGCTGTTTTTT. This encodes CASSTHWRGSPPGELFF.

In DNA form, the CDR3 reads TGTGCCAGCAGCTTCCCCGGGACTTCCAGCTCCTACAATGAGCAGTTCTTC. Protein sequence: CASSFPGTSSSYNEQFF. This chain connects TRBV7-2 to TRBJ2-1, with D maybe TRBD2 (6 bases). V lost 3 bases and J 0 bases, leaving 15 bases between the germline ends. CDR3 length equals 17 residues. CDR1 and CDR2 (germline): SGHTA, FQGNSA. Together with reference TRBV7-2 and TRBJ2-1, the CDR3 gives the full variable domain: GAGVSQSPSNKVTEKGKDVELRCDPISGHTALYWYRQSLGQGLEFLIYFQGNSAPDKSGLPSDRFSAERTGGSVSTLTIQRTQQEDSAVYLCASSFPGTSSSYNEQFFGPGTRLTVL.

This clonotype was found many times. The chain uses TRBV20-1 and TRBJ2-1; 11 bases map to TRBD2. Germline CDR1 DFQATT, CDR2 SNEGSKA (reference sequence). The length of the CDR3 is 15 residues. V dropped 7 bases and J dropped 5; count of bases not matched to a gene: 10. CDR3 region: CSGALASGGNNEQFF. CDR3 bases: TGCAGTGGGGCCTTGGCTAGCGGGGGGAACAATGAGCAGTTCTTC.

DNA of the CDR3: TGTGCCAGCAGTTTCAACCCGCGCTACGAGCAGTACTTC. Translated, it gives CASSFNPRYEQYF. The gene calls are TRBV28 and TRBJ2-7, with unresolved D. This CDR3 spans 13 amino acids. Germline V CDR1 and CDR2: MDHEN, SYDVKM. Deletions cut 3 bases from V and 3 bases from J, with 9 bases between.

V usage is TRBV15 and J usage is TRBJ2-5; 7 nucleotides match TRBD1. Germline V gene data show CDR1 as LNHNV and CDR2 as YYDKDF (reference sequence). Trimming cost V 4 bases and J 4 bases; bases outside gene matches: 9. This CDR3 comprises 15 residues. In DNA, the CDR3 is TGTGCCACCAGCAAGTTGACAGGGACGCGAGAGACCCAGTACTTC. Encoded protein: CATSKLTGTRETQYF.

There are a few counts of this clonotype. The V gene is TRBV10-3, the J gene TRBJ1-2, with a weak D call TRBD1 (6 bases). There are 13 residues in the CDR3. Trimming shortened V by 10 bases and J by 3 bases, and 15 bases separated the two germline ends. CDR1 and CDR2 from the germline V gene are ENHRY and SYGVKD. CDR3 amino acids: CATPGGADYGYTF. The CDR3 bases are TGTGCCACCCCGGGGGGGGCGGACTATGGCTACACCTTC.

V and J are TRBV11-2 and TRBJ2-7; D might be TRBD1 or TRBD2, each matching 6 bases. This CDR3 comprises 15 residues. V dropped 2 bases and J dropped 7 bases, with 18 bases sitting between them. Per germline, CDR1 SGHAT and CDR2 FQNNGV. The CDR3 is CASSLRGLPLREQYF. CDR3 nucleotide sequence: TGTGCCAGCAGCTTACGGGGGCTCCCTCTACGGGAGCAGTACTTC.

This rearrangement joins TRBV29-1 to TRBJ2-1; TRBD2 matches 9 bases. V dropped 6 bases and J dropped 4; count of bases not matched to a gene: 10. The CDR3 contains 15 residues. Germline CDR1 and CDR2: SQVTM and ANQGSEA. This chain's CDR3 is CSVLGLAIFYNEQFF. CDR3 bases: TGCAGCGTCCTTGGACTAGCGATCTTTTACAATGAGCAGTTCTTC.

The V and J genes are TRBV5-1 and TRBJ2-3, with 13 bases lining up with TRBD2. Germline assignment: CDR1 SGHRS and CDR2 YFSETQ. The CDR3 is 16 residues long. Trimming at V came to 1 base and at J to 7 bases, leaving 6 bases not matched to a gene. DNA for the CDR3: TGCGCCAGCAGCTTGACTAGCGGGGGGGCCTTCAATACGCAGTATTTT. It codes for CASSLTSGGAFNTQYF.

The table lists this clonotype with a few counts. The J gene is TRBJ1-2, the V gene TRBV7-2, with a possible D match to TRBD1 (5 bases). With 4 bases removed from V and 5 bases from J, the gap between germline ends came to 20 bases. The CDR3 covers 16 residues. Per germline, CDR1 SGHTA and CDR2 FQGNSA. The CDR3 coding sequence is TGTGCCAGCAGCTCTAGAGTCCCCCGGGGGAATTATGGCTACACCTTC. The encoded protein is CASSSRVPRGNYGYTF.

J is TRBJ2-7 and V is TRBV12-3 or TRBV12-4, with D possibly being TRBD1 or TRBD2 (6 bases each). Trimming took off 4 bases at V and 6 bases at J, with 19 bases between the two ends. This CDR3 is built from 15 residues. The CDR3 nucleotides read TGTGCCAGCAGTTCCGGGACAAGGGACTTGGGCGAGCAGTACTTC. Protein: CASSSGTRDLGEQYF.